The sequence of this T cell receptor (beta chain) was determined in a study of T cell responses to AZD1222 COVID-19 vaccine. Points from the study as a whole: Among the donors, most were white British and more were female, and clonal diversity was possibly underestimated. Spike regions recognized by vaccine-associated CD4 TCRs spanned the protein, led by 160-218 and 743-854.

Concerning this clone itself: The antigen remains undetermined.

Measured with immunoSEQ multiplex PCR; TCRdb has only the in-frame clones, and not every one. The table shows some 150,000 clones, with 88% occurring only once. The CDR3 is 13 amino acids. CDR1 is ENHRY, CDR2 SYGVKD, per germline. V gave up 4 bases and J gave up 3 bases, with 10 bases separating them. This receptor was identified in an adult in good health. The V and J genes are TRBV10-3 and TRBJ2-7, with TRBD1 as a possible D gene (6 bases). This material consisted of peripheral blood, taken on day 0 of AZD1222 vaccination. As DNA, the CDR3 is TGTGCCATCAGTGTTCAACAGGGCTACGAGCAGTACTTC. It encodes CAISVQQGYEQYF.